These 25 T cell receptor beta chains originate from one sample sequenced in a study of read filtering for tumor transcriptome and immune sequencing. This library used roughly 400 ng RNA and molecular barcoded adaptors spanning alpha/delta and beta/gamma chains. One entry per CDR3 protein results from TCRdb running MiXCR on the reads. Among tens of thousands of distinct CDR3 sequences listed, roughly 18% were seen once. The sequencing input was a population of CD138-negative cells sorted from bone marrow. These receptors were taken from a donor at least 40 years old with multiple myeloma.

On this clonotype itself: It may be a read error: a sequence one base away is much more abundant. The chain has TRBV27 and TRBJ2-5; 9 nucleotides agree with TRBD2. The germline gives CDR1 MNHEY, CDR2 SMNVEV (reference sequence). The CDR3 contains 15 residues. CDR3 nucleotides: TGTGCCCGCAGTGGGTCTAGCGGGGACCAAGAGACCCAGTACTTC. Its protein product is CARSGSSGDQETQYF.

A remark on this clonotype: This sequence may be a read error, since a much larger clone differs from it by one base. The V and J genes are TRBV30 and TRBJ2-1, with unresolved D. The V gene's germline CDR1 is GTSNPN and CDR2 SVGIG (reference sequence). Trimming shortened V by 2 bases and J by 9 bases, and 11 bases separated the two germline ends. The CDR3 consists of 12 residues. CDR3 sequence: CAWSPHPTEQFF. The CDR3 coding sequence is TGTGCCTGGAGTCCCCACCCCACTGAGCAGTTCTTC.

This clonotype has at least ten counts. V gene TRBV29-1 combines with J gene TRBJ1-1; D is uncertain. The CDR3 contains 11 residues. Trimming shortened V by 7 bases and J by 5 bases, and 11 bases separated the two germline ends. The V gene's germline CDR1 is SQVTM and CDR2 ANQGSEA. The CDR3 DNA reads as TGCAGCGCCCTTTGGACGACTGAAGCTTTCTTT. This encodes CSALWTTEAFF.

There are a few counts of this clonotype. The chain employs TRBV5-6 and TRBJ2-1; no clear D gene. CDR3 length: 12 residues. V was shortened by 3 bases and J by 9 bases, with 10 bases between the two germline ends. Germline V lookup: CDR1 SGHDT, CDR2 YYEEEE. The CDR3 bases are TGTGCCAGCAGCTCACTTGGAGTTGAGCAGTTCTTC. It codes for CASSSLGVEQFF. Full variable domain (rest looked up from reference TRBV5-6 and TRBJ2-1): DAGVTQSPTHLIKTRGQQVTLRCSPKSGHDTVSWYQQALGQGPQFIFQYYEEEERQRGNFPDRFSGHQFPNYSSELNVNALLLGDSALYLCASSSLGVEQFFGPGTRLTVL.

This clonotype was recorded at least ten times. This chain uses TRBV11-1 with TRBJ1-5; the match to TRBD1 covers 8 bases. Losses at the gene ends were 5 bases for V and 7 bases for J; bases not matched to a gene: 10. Germline V CDR1 and CDR2: SGHAT, FQDESV (reference sequence). CDR3 size: 15 residues. Written as DNA, the CDR3 is TGTGCCAGCAGCCAAGGGACAGGCCAGGGACAGCCCCAGCATTTT. Encoded protein: CASSQGTGQGQPQHF.

This clonotype has ten or more counts. V is TRBV25-1 and J is TRBJ2-2; D remains unclear. Trimming took off 6 bases at V and 7 bases at J, with 12 bases between the two ends. Germline V lookup: CDR1 MGHDK, CDR2 SYGVNS. The CDR3 sequence is 13 residues long. The CDR3 here is CASSPEMLGELFF. The CDR3, as DNA: TGTGCCAGCAGCCCAGAGATGCTCGGGGAGCTGTTTTTT. Combining the CDR3 with reference TRBV25-1 and TRBJ2-2 gives the whole variable domain EADIYQTPRYLVIGTGKKITLECSQTMGHDKMYWYQQDPGMELHLIHYSYGVNSTEKGDLSSESTVSRIRTEHFPLTLESARPSHTSQYLCASSPEMLGELFFGEGSRLTVL.

Ten or more counts support this clonotype. The gene calls are TRBV30 and TRBJ1-1, with D unresolved. Germline assignment: CDR1 GTSNPN and CDR2 SVGIG (reference sequence). This CDR3 comprises 14 residues. V lost 4 bases and J 4 bases, leaving 16 bases between the germline ends. The CDR3 loop is CAWTRTGIGTEAFF. CDR3 sequence (DNA): TGTGCCTGGACCCGGACGGGTATAGGCACTGAAGCTTTCTTT.

About this clonotype itself: Just one base apart from a much larger clone, this may be a read error. The V gene is TRBV4-1, the J gene TRBJ2-2; D is perhaps TRBD1 (7 bases). Germline loops: CDR1 MGHRA, CDR2 YSYEKL. The CDR3 totals 14 residues. The CDR3 loop is CASSRGGGTGVLFF. The DNA for the CDR3 is TGCGCCAGCAGCCGTGGAGGGGGCACCGGGGTGCTGTTTTTT.

In this sample, this clonotype turned up many times. One end of the junction is discordant with germline, which a read error may explain. V usage is TRBV7-8 and J usage is TRBJ2-1; perhaps TRBD1 as D (6 bases). The CDR3 runs 13 residues. Germline V gene lookup returns CDR1 SGHVS and CDR2 FQNEAQ. The CDR3 bases are TGTGCTAGCAGCTCGGGACAATACAATGAGCAGTTCTTC. Its protein product is CASSSGQYNEQFF.

This clonotype was seen at least ten times. The J gene is TRBJ1-1, the V gene TRBV27; D is perhaps TRBD1 (6 bases). The CDR3 spans 14 residues. In germline, CDR1 is MNHEY, CDR2 SMNVEV (reference sequence). The V end was cut by 6 bases, the J end by 7 bases, with 18 bases between. In DNA form, the CDR3 reads TGTGCCAGCAGCCGAGGACAGCTCCAATATGAAGCTTTCTTT. Encoded protein: CASSRGQLQYEAFF.

This clonotype was seen many times. The V call is TRBV25-1, the J call TRBJ2-3; the D is unclear. Germline V gives CDR1 MGHDK, CDR2 SYGVNS. The CDR3 runs to 13 residues. V was clipped by 1 base and J by 5 bases, with 7 bases between them. Here the CDR3 DNA reads TGTGCCAGCAGTGAATCTGTCCGAGATACGCAGTATTTT. Its translation is CASSESVRDTQYF. Full variable domain (remainder filled in from reference TRBV25-1 and TRBJ2-3): EADIYQTPRYLVIGTGKKITLECSQTMGHDKMYWYQQDPGMELHLIHYSYGVNSTEKGDLSSESTVSRIRTEHFPLTLESARPSHTSQYLCASSESVRDTQYFGPGTRLTVL.

This clonotype was seen many times. The rearrangement joins TRBV9 to TRBJ2-7; D is perhaps TRBD1 (6 bases). The CDR3 spans 15 residues. Germline CDR1 is SGDLS and CDR2 is YYNGEE. Trimming removed 3 bases from V and 3 bases from J, with 16 bases in between. The CDR3, as DNA: TGTGCCAGCAGCGCGGACAGATTGGGGATCTACGAGCAGTACTTC. It translates to CASSADRLGIYEQYF.

This clonotype was detected many times. The chain carries TRBV11-2 and TRBJ2-1, with D possibly being TRBD1 (5 bases). The V end was cut by 5 bases, the J end by 4 bases, with 15 bases between. The germline gives CDR1 SGHAT, CDR2 FQNNGV. The CDR3 runs 15 residues. In nucleotides, the CDR3 is TGTGCCAGCAGCCCCAGGGCCAACCTATACAATGAGCAGTTCTTC. It is translated as CASSPRANLYNEQFF.

Ten or more counts support this clonotype. The chain links TRBV6-2 or TRBV6-3 to TRBJ2-3; 8 positions match TRBD2. The CDR3 has 15 residues. Looked up from germline, CDR1 is MNHEY and CDR2 is SVGEGT. V was pared by 6 bases and J by 1 base, with 6 bases of the junction left unmatched. The CDR3 region has the DNA TGTGCCAGCAGCGGGGGGCGGGAGGGCACAGATACGCAGTATTTT. Translation gives CASSGGREGTDTQYF.

This clonotype was picked up one time. Since a much larger clone is just one base distant, this may be a read error. CDR3 DNA sequence: TGTGCCAGCAGCTCGGAACGTTGGAGCGGGCTGTCTGGGGCCAACGTCCTGACTTTC. Translating it yields CASSSERWSGLSGANVLTF. This chain connects TRBV5-4 to TRBJ2-6; perhaps TRBD2 as D (6 bases). The germline gives CDR1 SGHNT, CDR2 YYREEE (reference sequence). The CDR3 loop spans 19 amino acids. Trimming took off 3 bases at V and 1 base at J, with 20 bases between the two ends.

This clonotype has ten or more counts. The gene calls are TRBV18 and TRBJ2-1; D gene uncertain. The germline V gene encodes CDR1 KGHSH and CDR2 LQKENI. V gave up 4 bases and J gave up 0 bases, with 13 bases separating them. The CDR3 consists of 16 residues. CDR3 sequence: CASSRYTTSSYNEQFF. Written as DNA, the CDR3 is TGTGCCAGCTCACGCTATACTACAAGCTCCTACAATGAGCAGTTCTTC.

A note on this clonotype: Possible read error: a much larger clone is one base away. This chain connects TRBV7-2 to TRBJ2-2, with a weak D call TRBD2 (5 bases). This CDR3 is built from 14 residues. Germline loops: CDR1 SGHTA, CDR2 FQGNSA. CDR3 in DNA: TGTGCCAGCACTCCCCGGCCGGGGATCGGGGAGCTGTCTTTT. This gives the protein CASTPRPGIGELSF.

This chain connects TRBV7-2 to TRBJ2-7, with TRBD1 identical over 9 bases. V was clipped by 5 bases and J by 3 bases; unmatched bases: 5. The CDR3 loop spans 14 amino acids. Per the germline V gene, CDR1 is SGHTA and CDR2 is FQGNSA. DNA for the CDR3: TGTGCCAGCAGCCCCGACAGGGGGGTCTACGAGCAGTACTTC. Translated: CASSPDRGVYEQYF.

This clonotype has a count of ten or more. J is TRBJ2-7 and V is TRBV4-1; a possible D gene is TRBD2 (5 bases). The CDR3 sequence is 14 residues long. Germline values: CDR1 MGHRA, CDR2 YSYEKL. Trimming left V 0 bases short and J 5 bases short, with 11 bases between. CDR3: CASSQESRRDEQYF. The CDR3 region has the DNA TGCGCCAGCAGCCAAGAATCGAGGCGGGACGAGCAGTACTTC.

The chain links TRBV5-2 to TRBJ2-1; the table's D call, TRBD2, has no DNA check behind it. TRBV5-2 is given as a pseudogene. There are 16 residues in the CDR3. Here the CDR3 reads CASSSSLAGGVEEQLF. The CDR3 bases are TGTGCCAGCAGCTCGAGTCTAGCGGGAGGGGTAGAGGAGCAGCTCTTC.

Relative to its sample, this clonotype is medium-sized. The chain carries TRBV20-1 and TRBJ2-1; D is perhaps TRBD2 (6 bases). Germline CDR1 is DFQATT and CDR2 is SNEGSKA (reference sequence). Trimming cost V 3 bases and J 0 bases, with 12 bases left between them. The CDR3 spans 15 residues. The CDR3 is CSARPLGSSYNEQFF. The CDR3 DNA follows: TGCAGTGCTAGGCCCCTCGGGAGCTCCTACAATGAGCAGTTCTTC.

This clonotype was found a few times. The CDR3 region is CSVGSDRASGNTIYF. The CDR3 coding sequence is TGCAGCGTGGGCTCGGACAGAGCCTCTGGAAACACCATATATTTT. This chain connects TRBV29-1 to TRBJ1-3; tentatively, D is TRBD1 (6 bases). This CDR3 contains 15 residues. The germline V and J ends were trimmed by 6 bases and 0 bases, with 15 bases remaining between them. From germline, CDR1 is SQVTM and CDR2 ANQGSEA.

Points on this clonotype: The conserved closing phenylalanine or tryptophan is absent in this CDR3, likely reflecting a read error. V is TRBV12-3 or TRBV12-4 and J is TRBJ2-5; D gene uncertain. This CDR3 is 14 amino acids long. As DNA, the CDR3 is TGCGCCAGCAGTTCGCTAGTTCCCTCGGAGACCCAGTACCTC. Its translation is CASSSLVPSETQYL.

This rearrangement joins TRBV4-1 to TRBJ2-3; 9 bases are shared with TRBD1. The CDR3 is 15 residues long. Trimming removed 4 bases from V and 2 bases from J; junction bases left unmatched: 4. Germline V CDR1 and CDR2: MGHRA, YSYEKL. The CDR3 loop reads CASSPRDRATDTQYF. In DNA form, the CDR3 reads TGCGCCAGCAGCCCCCGGGACAGGGCCACAGATACGCAGTATTTT.

This clonotype was detected ten times or more. The genes are TRBV2 and TRBJ2-7; the D is unclear. Between the trimmed V and J ends, which lost 6 bases and 1 base, there was a span of 10 bases. Germline-derived CDR1 and CDR2 are SNHLY and FYNNEI. CDR3 size: 13 residues. The CDR3 sequence is CASRRTESYEQYF. In nucleotides, the CDR3 is TGTGCCAGCAGGAGGACCGAATCCTACGAGCAGTACTTC.